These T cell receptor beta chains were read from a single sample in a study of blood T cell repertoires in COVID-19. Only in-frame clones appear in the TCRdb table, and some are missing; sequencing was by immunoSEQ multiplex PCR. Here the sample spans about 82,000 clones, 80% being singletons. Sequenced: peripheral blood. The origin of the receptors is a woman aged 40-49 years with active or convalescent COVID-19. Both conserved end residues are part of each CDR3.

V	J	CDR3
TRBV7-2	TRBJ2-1	CASSLTGLVSDEQFF
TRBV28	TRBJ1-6	CAILGGTGMSSYNSPLHF
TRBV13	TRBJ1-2	CASSATGYGYTF
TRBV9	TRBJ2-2	CASSETSHTGELFF
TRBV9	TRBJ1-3	CASSGRTAGNTIYF
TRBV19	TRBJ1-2	CATRGYGYTF
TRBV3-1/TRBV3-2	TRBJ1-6	CASSYPTGPLHF
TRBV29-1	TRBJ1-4	CSVEEGQGSTNEKLFF
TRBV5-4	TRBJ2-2	CASTSLNTGELFF
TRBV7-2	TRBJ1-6	CASSPGQTNNSPLHF
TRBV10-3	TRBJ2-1	CAIGLGGGDEQFF
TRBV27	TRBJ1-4	CASSLKAPPRFWDEKLFF
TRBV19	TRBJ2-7	CASSKGVAYEQYF
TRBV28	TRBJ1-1	CASSLSPFARYEAFF